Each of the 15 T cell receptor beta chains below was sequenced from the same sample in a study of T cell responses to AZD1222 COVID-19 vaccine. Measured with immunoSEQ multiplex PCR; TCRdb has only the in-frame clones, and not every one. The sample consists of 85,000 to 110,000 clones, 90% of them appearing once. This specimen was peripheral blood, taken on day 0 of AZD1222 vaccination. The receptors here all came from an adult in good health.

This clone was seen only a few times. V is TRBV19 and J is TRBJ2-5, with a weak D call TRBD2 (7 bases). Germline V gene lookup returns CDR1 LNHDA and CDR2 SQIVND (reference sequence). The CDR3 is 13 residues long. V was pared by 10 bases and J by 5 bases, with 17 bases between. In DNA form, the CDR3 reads TGTGCCACCGAAAGGGGGGGCCCCGAGACCCAGTACTTC. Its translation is CATERGGPETQYF.

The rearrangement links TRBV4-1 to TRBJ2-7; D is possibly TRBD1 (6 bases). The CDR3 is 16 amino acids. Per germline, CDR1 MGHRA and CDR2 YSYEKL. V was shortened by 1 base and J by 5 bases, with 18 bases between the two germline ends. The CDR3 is CASSQASGTYPNEQYF. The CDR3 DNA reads TGCGCCAGCAGCCAAGCCTCCGGGACATATCCCAACGAGCAGTACTTC.

CDR3 in amino acids: CASSSTGEAFF. The CDR3 DNA reads TGTGCCAGCTCATCCACAGGAGAAGCTTTCTTT. This sequence joins TRBV18 and TRBJ1-1, with D possibly TRBD1 on 5 matching bases. There are 11 residues in the CDR3. Trimming cost V 5 bases and J 8 bases, with 9 bases left between them. The germline V gene has CDR1 KGHSH and CDR2 LQKENI.

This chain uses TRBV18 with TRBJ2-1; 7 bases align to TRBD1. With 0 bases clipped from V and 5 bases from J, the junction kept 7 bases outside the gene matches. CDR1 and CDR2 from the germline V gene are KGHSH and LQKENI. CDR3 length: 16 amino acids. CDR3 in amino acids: CASSPPVGTDHNEQFF. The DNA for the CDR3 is TGTGCCAGCTCACCACCTGTTGGGACAGACCACAATGAGCAGTTCTTC.

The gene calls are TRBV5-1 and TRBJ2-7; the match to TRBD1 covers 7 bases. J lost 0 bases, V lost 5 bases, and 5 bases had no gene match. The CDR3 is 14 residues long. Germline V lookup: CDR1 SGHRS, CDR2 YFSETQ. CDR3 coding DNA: TGCGCCAGCAGAGCTTGGGACAGCTCCTACGAGCAGTACTTC. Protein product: CASRAWDSSYEQYF.

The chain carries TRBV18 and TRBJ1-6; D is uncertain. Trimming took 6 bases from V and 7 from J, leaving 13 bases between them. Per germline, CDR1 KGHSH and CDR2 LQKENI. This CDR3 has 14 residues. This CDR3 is CASSPRDLNSPLHF. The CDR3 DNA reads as TGTGCCAGCTCTCCTCGAGACCTAAATTCACCCCTCCACTTT.

The CDR3 region has the DNA TGTGCCAGCAGCCAACAGGGCCATAATTCACCCCTCCACTTT. Its translation is CASSQQGHNSPLHF. The chain has TRBV3-1 (or the pseudogene TRBV3-2) and TRBJ1-6; D is possibly TRBD1 (5 bases). Trimming cost V 2 bases and J 5 bases, with 7 bases left between them. The CDR3 is made up of 14 amino acids. CDR1 is LGHDT, CDR2 YNNKEL, per germline (reference sequence).

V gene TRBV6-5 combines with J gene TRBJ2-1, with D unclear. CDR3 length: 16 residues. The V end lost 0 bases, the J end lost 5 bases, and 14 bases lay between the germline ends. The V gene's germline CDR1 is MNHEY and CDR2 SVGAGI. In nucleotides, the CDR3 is TGTGCCAGCAGTTACTCGGTGGGCCCTGGGGACAATGAGCAGTTCTTC. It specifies CASSYSVGPGDNEQFF.

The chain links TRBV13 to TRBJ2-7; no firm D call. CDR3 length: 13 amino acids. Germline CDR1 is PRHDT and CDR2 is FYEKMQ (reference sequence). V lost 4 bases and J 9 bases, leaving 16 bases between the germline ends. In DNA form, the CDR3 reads TGTGCCAGCAGCTCCTCGGGCGCTAAGGCGCAGTACTTC. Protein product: CASSSSGAKAQYF. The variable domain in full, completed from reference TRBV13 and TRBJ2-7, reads AAGVIQSPRHLIKEKRETATLKCYPIPRHDTVYWYQQGPGQDPQFLISFYEKMQSDKGSIPDRFSAQQFSDYHSELNMSSLELGDSALYFCASSSSGAKAQYFGPGTRLTVT.

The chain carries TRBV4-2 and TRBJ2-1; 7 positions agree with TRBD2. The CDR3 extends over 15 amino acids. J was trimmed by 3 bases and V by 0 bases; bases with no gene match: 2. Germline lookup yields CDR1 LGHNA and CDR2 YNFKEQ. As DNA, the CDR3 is TGTGCCAGCAGCCAAGACTGGGGGGGCTACAATGAGCAGTTCTTC. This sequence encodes CASSQDWGGYNEQFF.

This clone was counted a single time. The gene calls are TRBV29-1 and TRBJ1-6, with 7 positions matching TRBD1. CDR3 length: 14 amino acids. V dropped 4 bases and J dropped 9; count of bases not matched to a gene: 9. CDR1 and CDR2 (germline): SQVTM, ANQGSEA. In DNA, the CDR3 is TGCAGCGTTGGAGAGACAGGGCTGGGTTCACCCCTCCACTTT. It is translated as CSVGETGLGSPLHF.

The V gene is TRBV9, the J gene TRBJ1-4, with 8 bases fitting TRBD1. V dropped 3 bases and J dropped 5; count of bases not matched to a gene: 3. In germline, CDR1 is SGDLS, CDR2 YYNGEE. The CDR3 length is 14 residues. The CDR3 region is CASSARQGNEKLFF. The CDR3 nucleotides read TGTGCCAGCAGCGCTCGACAGGGGAATGAAAAACTGTTTTTT.

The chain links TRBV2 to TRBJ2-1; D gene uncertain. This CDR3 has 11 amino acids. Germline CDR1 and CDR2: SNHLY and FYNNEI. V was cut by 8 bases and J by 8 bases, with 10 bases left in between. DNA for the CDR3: TGTGCCAGCGGGCGTCAGGATGAGCAGTTCTTC. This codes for CASGRQDEQFF.

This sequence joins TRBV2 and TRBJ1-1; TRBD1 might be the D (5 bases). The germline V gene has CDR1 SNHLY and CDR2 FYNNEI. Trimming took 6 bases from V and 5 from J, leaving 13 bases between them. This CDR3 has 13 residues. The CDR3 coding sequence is TGTGCCAGCAGACAACGGGGGAGAACTGAAGCTTTCTTT. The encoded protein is CASRQRGRTEAFF.

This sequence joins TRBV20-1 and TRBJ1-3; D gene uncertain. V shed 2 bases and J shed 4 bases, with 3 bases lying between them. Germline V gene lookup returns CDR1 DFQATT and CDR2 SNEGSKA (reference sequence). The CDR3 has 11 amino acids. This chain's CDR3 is CSARHGNTIYF. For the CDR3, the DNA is TGCAGTGCTAGACACGGAAACACCATATATTTT.